These 3 T cell receptor beta chains share one sample of origin, sequenced in a study of blood T cell repertoires in COVID-19. The data were produced by immunoSEQ multiplex PCR, yet TCRdb's version contains in-frame clones alone and is incomplete. The table includes about 250,000 clones, about nine tenths detected once. The specimen was PBMCs or T cells enriched from blood (not recorded which). Receptors were obtained from a woman in her 50s who had recovered from COVID-19.

The genes are TRBV18 and TRBJ2-7, with D perhaps matching TRBD2 (7 bases). V lost 5 bases and J 7 bases, leaving 18 bases between the germline ends. Germline CDR1 KGHSH, CDR2 LQKENI. The CDR3 consists of 14 residues. The CDR3 spells CASSSQQGAGEQYF. CDR3 in DNA: TGTGCCAGCTCATCGCAACAGGGAGCGGGGGAGCAGTACTTC.

The V gene is TRBV28, the J gene TRBJ2-1; D possibly corresponds to TRBD1 (6 bases). Germline V lookup: CDR1 MDHEN, CDR2 SYDVKM. With 4 bases removed from V and 2 bases from J, the gap between germline ends came to 6 bases. The CDR3 has 13 amino acids. The CDR3 DNA follows: TGTGCCAGCAGTTCAGGGGCCTACAATGAGCAGTTCTTC. As protein: CASSSGAYNEQFF.

This chain joins TRBV6-5 and TRBJ1-6, with TRBD1 matching over 7 bases. V trimming: 4 bases; J trimming: 6 bases; junction bases outside the gene matches: 3. CDR1 MNHEY and CDR2 SVGAGI come from the germline V gene. The CDR3 consists of 14 residues. CDR3 sequence (DNA): TGTGCCAGCAGTTCGACAGGGCCTAATTCACCCCTCCACTTT. Residues: CASSSTGPNSPLHF.